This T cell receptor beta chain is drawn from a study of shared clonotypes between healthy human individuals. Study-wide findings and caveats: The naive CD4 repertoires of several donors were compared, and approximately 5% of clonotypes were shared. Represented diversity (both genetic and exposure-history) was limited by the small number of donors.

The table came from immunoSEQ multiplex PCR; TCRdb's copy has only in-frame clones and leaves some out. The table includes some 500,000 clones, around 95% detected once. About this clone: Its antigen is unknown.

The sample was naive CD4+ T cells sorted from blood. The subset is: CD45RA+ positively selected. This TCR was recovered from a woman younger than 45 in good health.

The CDR3 sequence: CAGERQDDSYEQYF. DNA of the CDR3: TGTGCCGGTGAACGACAGGACGACTCCTACGAGCAGTACTTC. V is TRBV11-1 and J is TRBJ2-7; a weak D match, TRBD1 (6 bases). The V end was cut by 11 bases, the J end by 0 bases, with 17 bases between. This CDR3 spans 14 amino acids. In germline, CDR1 is SGHAT, CDR2 FQDESV (reference sequence).